A few counts support the clone carrying this T cell receptor (beta chain). Its antigen is unidentified. The junction departs from germline at one end; a sequencing error may be responsible. Here immunoSEQ multiplex PCR was the method, and the copy in TCRdb shows in-frame clones only, minus some. The sample gives 150,000 or so clones, roughly 90% of which show up once; around 22% is in the top ten. This entry is derived from a study of cytomegalovirus exposure and HLA in healthy donors. In the study overall: The use of the same platform for the 110 or so validation repertoires and the 650 to 850 first-cohort repertoires was reported by a later analysis. Notes on the study in general: Cytomegalovirus-associated TCR beta chains were listed, numbering roughly 150.

The germline V gene has CDR1 KGHSH and CDR2 LQKENI. The CDR3 runs 13 residues. The TCR was taken from a man younger than 35 in good health and CMV-seropositive. Sequencing was done on a sample of PBMCs. V gene TRBV18 combines with J gene TRBJ1-2; D is undetermined. This CDR3 reads CASSPLDGVEPDF. DNA of the CDR3: TGTGCCAGCTCACCCCTAGACGGGGTGGAGCCCGACTTC.